The rows below give T cell receptor beta chains drawn from one sample of a study of cytomegalovirus exposure and HLA in healthy donors. Clones were sequenced by immunoSEQ multiplex PCR, and TCRdb holds only the in-frame ones, with some missing. The table shows 100,000 to 150,000 clones, with around 95% occurring only once. The sample consisted of PBMCs. The receptors come from a man younger than 35 in good health and CMV-seronegative. CDR3s include the opening cysteine and the closing phenylalanine or tryptophan. The D gene is left open where the match is weak. Some rows mark clone size as missing; the rest say once, few, many or name a class of expanded clone.

cdr3_nt cdr3_aa d_call v_call clone_size j_call
TGCGCCAGCTCCGGACAGGGTACTGAAGCTTTCTTT CASSGQGTEAFF TRBD1 TRBV5-1 - TRBJ1-1
TGTGCCAGCAGCCAAGCCCAACCGGGACTCTTTGGGTCAGATACGCAGTATTTT CASSQAQPGLFGSDTQYF - TRBV4-2 - TRBJ2-3
TGTGCCAGCAGGGACAACTCTGGAAACACCATATATTTT CASRDNSGNTIYF - TRBV9 - TRBJ1-3
TGTGCCACCAGCAACCTAGGGGGCAGCCAAGAGACCCAGTACTTC CATSNLGGSQETQYF TRBD1 TRBV15 - TRBJ2-5
TGCGCCAGCAGCTTGGTTGGTAGCGGGAGCACAGATACGCAGTATTTT CASSLVGSGSTDTQYF TRBD2 TRBV5-1 - TRBJ2-3
TGTGCCTGGAGTGTGGGCCAGCTCTCTGGAAACACCATATATTTT CAWSVGQLSGNTIYF - TRBV30 - TRBJ1-3
TGTGCCAGCAGTAGCCCCCCCGGGACAAATGAGCAGTTCTTC CASSSPPGTNEQFF - TRBV7-3 - TRBJ2-1
TGTGCCAGCAGTGGGACAGGGCCCGGTCAGCCCCAGCATTTT CASSGTGPGQPQHF TRBD1 TRBV28 - TRBJ1-5
TGTGCCAGCAGCTTAGAACCCAGGGACTCTGAAGCTTTCTTT CASSLEPRDSEAFF - TRBV7-2 once TRBJ1-1
TGTGCCAGCAGCTTGTTCGGGGAGAACTATGGCTACACCTTC CASSLFGENYGYTF - TRBV5-4 once TRBJ1-2
TGCAGCGTTGGTCAGGGGGACGAGCAGTACTTC CSVGQGDEQYF TRBD1 TRBV29-1 - TRBJ2-7
TGTGCCAGCAGTCCGGACAGGGGATCCAACGAGCAGTACTTC CASSPDRGSNEQYF TRBD1 TRBV27 - TRBJ2-7
TGTGCCAGTAGTCCCCTGGGGGGGCGGGGCAATCAGCCCCAGCATTTT CASSPLGGRGNQPQHF - TRBV19 - TRBJ1-5
TGTGCCAGCAGCTTCGGCGGGAGGGCCGCCTCTTTCTTC CASSFGGRAASFF TRBD2 TRBV11-2 - TRBJ2-1
TGTGCCTGGAACACACAAGTATTAACATGGACCGGGGAGCTGTTTTTT CAWNTQVLTWTGELFF - TRBV30 - TRBJ2-2
TGTGCCACCAGAGGGAGCTCCTACAATGAGCAGTTCTTC CATRGSSYNEQFF - TRBV15 - TRBJ2-1
TGCGCCAGCAGTGGCGGAGCGGGAGCACCCTCCTACGAGCAGTACTTC CASSGGAGAPSYEQYF TRBD2 TRBV5-1 - TRBJ2-7
TGTGCCAGCAGCCGGGACAGGGTTGACCCTGAAGCTTTCTTT CASSRDRVDPEAFF TRBD1 TRBV2 - TRBJ1-1
TGTGCCAGCAGCCCCGACAGGGGGGTTCCTGAAGCTTTCTTT CASSPDRGVPEAFF TRBD1 TRBV7-9 - TRBJ1-1
TGCGCCAGCAGCTTCGCAGGGGACTCTGGGGCCAACGTCCTGACTTTC CASSFAGDSGANVLTF - TRBV5-1 - TRBJ2-6
TGTGCCAGCAGCCTTTACAGTAACTCTGGAAACACCATATATTTT CASSLYSNSGNTIYF - TRBV11-3 - TRBJ1-3
TGTGCCAGCTCACCGTCTCGGACAGTAACCACTTCGAACACTGAAGCTTTCTTT CASSPSRTVTTSNTEAFF - TRBV18 - TRBJ1-1
TGTGCCAGCAGTGACTCGGGACTAGCGGGAGGGGATGAGCAGTTCTTC CASSDSGLAGGDEQFF TRBD2 TRBV6-4 - TRBJ2-1
TGTGCCAGCAGTTCGATGAGGACCGGGGAGCTGTTTTTT CASSSMRTGELFF - TRBV27 - TRBJ2-2
TGTGCCAGCAGTTCCTGGACTAGCGGGGGAGTCACAGATACGCAGTATTTT CASSSWTSGGVTDTQYF TRBD2 TRBV28 - TRBJ2-3
TGTGCCAGCAGTAACAGGAACCCTTCCTATGGCTACACCTTC CASSNRNPSYGYTF - TRBV28 - TRBJ1-2
TGCGCCAGCAGCAGGGTTAGCGGGATTTCAGATACGCAGTATTTT CASSRVSGISDTQYF TRBD2 TRBV5-1 once TRBJ2-3
TGTGCCTGGAGTTCGTGGGAGGGCCGGACCGGGGAGCTGTTTTTT CAWSSWEGRTGELFF TRBD2 TRBV30 - TRBJ2-2
TGTGCCAGCAGCTTAGGGGGGGATCAGCCCCAGCATTTT CASSLGGDQPQHF - TRBV11-2 few TRBJ1-5
TGTGCCAGCAGTTTATTCGGGAGGGCTCGGAATGAGCAGTTCTTC CASSLFGRARNEQFF TRBD2 TRBV27 - TRBJ2-1
TGTGCCAGCAGCCTCCAGGACACTGATGGCTACACCTTC CASSLQDTDGYTF - TRBV7-3 - TRBJ1-2
TGCGCCAGCAACAGACGCGGGGGGATGAACACTGAAGCTTTCTTT CASNRRGGMNTEAFF - TRBV5-1 - TRBJ1-1
TGCGCCAGCAGCTTGGCGGGACAGGGTCTCTACGAGCAGTACTTC CASSLAGQGLYEQYF TRBD1 TRBV5-1 - TRBJ2-7
TGCGCCATCTCACAGAACACCGGGGAGCTGTTTTTT CAISQNTGELFF - TRBV5-1 - TRBJ2-2
TGTGCCAGCAGTCTCCTTAGCGGGACCGCCTACGAGCAGTACTTC CASSLLSGTAYEQYF TRBD2 TRBV27 - TRBJ2-7
TGTGCCAGCAGCTTAGGCGACAGTACTTCTGGAAACACCATATATTTT CASSLGDSTSGNTIYF - TRBV7-9 - TRBJ1-3
TGTGCCAGCAGTGTAATCGGGCCCGGACGGGGTTCGGAGCAGTACTTC CASSVIGPGRGSEQYF - TRBV2 - TRBJ2-7
TGTGCCAGCAGTGCGGGACTAGCGGGCGGCACAGATACGCAGTATTTT CASSAGLAGGTDTQYF TRBD2 TRBV28 - TRBJ2-3
TGTGCCAGCAGCGGCAAACGGACTAGTGACAATGAGCAGTTCTTC CASSGKRTSDNEQFF TRBD2 TRBV7-9 - TRBJ2-1
TGTGCCAGAGGGGTCCGCAGCCCGGACTCCTACGAGCAGTACTTC CARGVRSPDSYEQYF - TRBV6-5 - TRBJ2-7
TGTGCCAGCAGCCCCGCGAGGGGGCGAGGGGAGACCCAGTACTTC CASSPARGRGETQYF TRBD1 TRBV28 - TRBJ2-5
TGTGCCAGCAGCGTAGGGACAGCCCGGCACACTGAAGCTTTCTTT CASSVGTARHTEAFF - TRBV9 once TRBJ1-1
TGTGCCAGTTCTGAGGGAGGGAGCTCCTACAATGAGCAGTTCTTC CASSEGGSSYNEQFF TRBD2 TRBV19 - TRBJ2-1
TGTGCCAGCAGCTTTACTCTAGCGGACTCCTACAATGAGCAGTTCTTC CASSFTLADSYNEQFF TRBD2 TRBV7-8 - TRBJ2-1
TGTGCCAGCAGCCAAGAGATAGCGGGAGGGGTAAATACGCAGTATTTT CASSQEIAGGVNTQYF TRBD2 TRBV4-2 - TRBJ2-3
TGTGCCAGCAGCCGGAGGGACCGGCAGTACAATGAGCAGTTCTTC CASSRRDRQYNEQFF - TRBV13 - TRBJ2-1
TGCAGCGCTTCCGCAGGGCTCACTTACACAGATACGCAGTATTTT CSASAGLTYTDTQYF - TRBV29-1 - TRBJ2-3
TGTGCCAGCAGTGAGGGACAGGAGACCCAGTACTTC CASSEGQETQYF TRBD1 TRBV6-1 - TRBJ2-5
TGTGCCAGCACCCCCGGGACTCACTTCTCCTACGAGCAGTACTTC CASTPGTHFSYEQYF - TRBV28 - TRBJ2-7
TGTGCCAGCAGATTCCGGGAAAAACTGTTTTTT CASRFREKLFF - TRBV27 - TRBJ1-4
TGTGCCAGCAGTGCAGCGGACAGGCTGAGGTACGAGCAGTACTTC CASSAADRLRYEQYF TRBD1 TRBV6-1 - TRBJ2-7
TGTGCCAGTATAGGGCGGGGGGACAATCAGCCCCAGCATTTT CASIGRGDNQPQHF - TRBV19 - TRBJ1-5